This T cell receptor beta chain was captured in a study of T cell responses to AZD1222 COVID-19 vaccine. Study-wide results and caveats: Seropositive status at baseline applied to only 6 or 7 AZD1222 recipients. Donor demographics were predominantly white British with a female majority; clonal diversity may be underestimated.

Profiling relied on immunoSEQ multiplex PCR, and the TCRdb table lists in-frame clones only, not all of them. This table has 150,000 to 200,000 clones, roughly 92% appearing once. To note about this clone: Antigen specificity is unknown.

Trimming removed 0 bases from V and 0 bases from J, with 8 bases in between. This CDR3 is built from 16 residues. Germline V gene data show CDR1 as LGHNA and CDR2 as YSLEER. Material: peripheral blood, obtained 28 days after the second dose of the MenACWY control vaccine. The rearrangement joins TRBV4-3 to TRBJ2-2; no definite D call. This sequence originates from an adult who received the MenACWY meningococcal vaccine as a control. For the CDR3, the DNA is TGCGCCAGCAGCCAAGATCTGGCGTCGAACACCGGGGAGCTGTTTTTT. This translates into CASSQDLASNTGELFF.